Below, one T cell receptor (beta chain) is given with its context. The data derive from a study of T cell responses to AZD1222 COVID-19 vaccine. Measured with immunoSEQ multiplex PCR; TCRdb has only the in-frame clones, and not every one. The table lists about 110,000 clones, 90% to 95% of them singletons, with about 20% in the top ten. Germline assignment: CDR1 SGHTA and CDR2 FQGNSA. The V segment lost 2 bases and the J segment 3 bases; nucleotides outside the gene matches: 15. This CDR3 has 18 residues. The chain joins TRBV7-2 to TRBJ2-7; 8 bases map to TRBD1. This sequence originates from an adult in good health. The source material was peripheral blood, sampled on day 0 of AZD1222 vaccination. Written as DNA, the CDR3 is TGTGCCAGCAGCTTAAAAGGATCAGGGGGCAGAGCTTACTACGAGCAGTACTTC. Protein: CASSLKGSGGRAYYEQYF.